What follows describes a single T cell receptor (beta chain). This receptor's antigen is unknown. The input lacks base qualities; no much larger clone sits a single base away. Library prep was done by PCR. Sequencing relied on an Illumina HiSeq 2000. TCRdb reran the public reads through fastp at Q25 and MiXCR, keeping productive beta chains. Entries are consolidated by CDR3 protein sequence, retaining the most common genes and DNA. Counted in this sample were about 13,000 distinct CDR3 sequences; 54% of them appeared once. The ten largest clones take up over 30% of the sample. The data derive from a study of tumor-infiltrating lymphocytes in oesophageal squamous cell carcinoma (dated by TCRdb to about 2016). From cysteine to phenylalanine, the CDR3 is 15 amino acids long. The read is trimmed to its CDR3 DNA, 45 bases read in frame from base 1. V lost 4 bases and J lost 15 bases; the stretch between them is 25 bases long. CDR1 is given as SGHTA and CDR2 as FQGTGA, both from the germline V gene.

This TCR was recovered from a male donor with esophageal squamous cell carcinoma. The V and J genes are TRBV7-3 and TRBJ2-4, with a tentative D gene TRBD2 over 5 matching bases. Sequenced material: esophageal tumor tissue. The nucleotide sequence reads TGTGCCAGCAGCTCCTCCTCCGGGTCCACCGGGGAGCTGTACTTC. Translated, it gives CASSSSSGSTGELYF.